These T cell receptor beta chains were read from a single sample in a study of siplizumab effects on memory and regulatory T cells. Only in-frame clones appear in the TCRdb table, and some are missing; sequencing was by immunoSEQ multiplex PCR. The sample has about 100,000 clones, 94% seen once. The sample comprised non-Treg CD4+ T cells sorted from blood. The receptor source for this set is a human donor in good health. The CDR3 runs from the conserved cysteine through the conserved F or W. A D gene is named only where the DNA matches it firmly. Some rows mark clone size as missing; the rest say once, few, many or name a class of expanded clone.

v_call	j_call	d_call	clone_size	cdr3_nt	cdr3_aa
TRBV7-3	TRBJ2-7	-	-	TGTGCCAGCAGTGTACTAGCTGGTAACGAGCAGTACTTC	CASSVLAGNEQYF
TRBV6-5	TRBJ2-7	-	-	TGTGCCAGCAGTTTTCAGGGATTCGGCTACGAGCAGTACTTC	CASSFQGFGYEQYF
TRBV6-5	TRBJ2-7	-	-	TGTGCCAGCAGTTACAAGGACTCCTACGAGCAGTACTTC	CASSYKDSYEQYF
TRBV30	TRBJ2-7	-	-	TGTGCCTGGACCTCCCGGGACCGACCCTACGAGCAGTACTTC	CAWTSRDRPYEQYF
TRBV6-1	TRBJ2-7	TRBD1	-	TGTTCAATCTCCGGGACAGGGATGTACGAGCAGTACTTC	CSISGTGMYEQYF
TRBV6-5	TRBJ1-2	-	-	TGTGCCAGCAGCCGGGACCTCCACTCTAACTATGGCTACACCTTC	CASSRDLHSNYGYTF
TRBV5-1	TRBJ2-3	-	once	TGCGCCAGCAGCTCCGCCAGGGGAGATACGCAGTATTTT	CASSSARGDTQYF
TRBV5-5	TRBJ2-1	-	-	TGTGCCAGCAGCTTGGGGGCACCAAACAATGAGCAGTTCTTC	CASSLGAPNNEQFF
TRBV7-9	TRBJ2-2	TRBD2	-	TGTGCCAGCAGCTTACGGCGGGAGTATGGCACCGGGGAGCTGTTTTTT	CASSLRREYGTGELFF
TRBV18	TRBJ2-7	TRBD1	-	TGTGCCAGCTCGTCGGACAGGGTGGGGGAGCAGTACTTC	CASSSDRVGEQYF
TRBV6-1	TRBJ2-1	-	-	TGTGCCAGCAGTGAGCCATACAATGAGCAGTTCTTC	CASSEPYNEQFF
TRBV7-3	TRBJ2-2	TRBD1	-	TGTGCCAGCAGCGCCGGACAGGCGGGCACCGGGGAGCTGTTTTTT	CASSAGQAGTGELFF
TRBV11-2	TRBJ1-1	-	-	TGTGCCAGCAGCCGGGGGGGGACTGAAGCTTTCTTT	CASSRGGTEAFF
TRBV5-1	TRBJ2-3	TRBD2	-	TGCGCCAGCAGCTTGGCCCTAGCGGGAGGCCTTAACACAGATACGCAGTATTTT	CASSLALAGGLNTDTQYF
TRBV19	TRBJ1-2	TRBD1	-	TGTGCCAGTAGCAAAACAGGGGTTGGAGACTATGGCTACACCTTC	CASSKTGVGDYGYTF
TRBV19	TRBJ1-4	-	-	TGTGCCAGTAGTATGGGCGAAATCGAAAAACTGTTTTTT	CASSMGEIEKLFF
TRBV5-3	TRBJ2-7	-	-	TGTGCCAGAAGCGGCCGGGCCTCCCAAAGTAGCGAGCAGTACTTC	CARSGRASQSSEQYF
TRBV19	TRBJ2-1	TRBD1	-	TGTGCCAGTAGATTCGGTCGACAGGGGAACAATGAGCAGTTCTTC	CASRFGRQGNNEQFF
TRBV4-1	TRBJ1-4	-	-	TGCGCCAGCAGCCAACCCCCCGTGGGCAGCCCTGAAAAACTGTTTTTT	CASSQPPVGSPEKLFF
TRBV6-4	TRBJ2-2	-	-	TGTGCCAGCAGTGACCCGAACACCGGGGAGCTGTTTTTT	CASSDPNTGELFF
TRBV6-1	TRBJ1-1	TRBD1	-	TGTGCCAGCAGCCTGGACAGGGGTTCCACTGAAGCTTTCTTT	CASSLDRGSTEAFF
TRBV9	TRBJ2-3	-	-	TGTGCCAGCCTCCGAGCGGGCACAGATACGCAGTATTTT	CASLRAGTDTQYF
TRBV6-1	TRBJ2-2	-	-	TGTGCCAGCAGTGAGGGTAGTTTCACCTCCGGGGAGCTGTTTTTT	CASSEGSFTSGELFF
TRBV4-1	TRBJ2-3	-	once	TGCGCCAGCAGCCAAGATCGTTCGGGAGAGCCCACAGATACGCAGTATTTT	CASSQDRSGEPTDTQYF
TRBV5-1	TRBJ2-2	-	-	TGCGCCAGCAGTATGGGGGATGGTTTGCGCGGGGAGCTGTTTTTT	CASSMGDGLRGELFF
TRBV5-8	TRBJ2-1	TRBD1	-	TGTGCCAGCAGTTTCCACTTTGGACAGGGCGCCTACAATGAGCAGTTCTTC	CASSFHFGQGAYNEQFF
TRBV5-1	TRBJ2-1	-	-	TGCGCCAGCAGCTTGCGTGTGAGGTTTAACTCCTACAATGAGCAGTTCTTC	CASSLRVRFNSYNEQFF
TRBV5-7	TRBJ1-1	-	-	TGTGCCAGCAGCTTGGAGGGGACTGAAGCTTTCTTT	CASSLEGTEAFF
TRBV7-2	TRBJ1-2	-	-	TGTGCCAGCATGGGGACGGAGTTCTATGGCTACACCTTC	CASMGTEFYGYTF
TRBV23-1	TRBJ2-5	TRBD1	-	TGCGCCAGCAGTCAAGGGACAGGGTGCGAGACCCAGTACTTC	CASSQGTGCETQYF
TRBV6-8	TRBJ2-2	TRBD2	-	TGTGCCAGCACCGAAGAACTAGCGCCCGGGGAGCTGTTTTTT	CASTEELAPGELFF
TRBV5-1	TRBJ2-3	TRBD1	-	TGCGCCAGCAGCATAAGGACAGGGGGTAACACAGATACGCAGTATTTT	CASSIRTGGNTDTQYF
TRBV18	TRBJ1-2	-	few	TGTGCCAGCTCATCCGACCAGGGAAGCTATGGCTACACCTTC	CASSSDQGSYGYTF
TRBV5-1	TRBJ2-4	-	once	TGCGCCAGCAACTTAAACGAGGGAAGGACCATTCAGTACTTC	CASNLNEGRTIQYF
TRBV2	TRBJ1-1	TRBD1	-	TGTGCCAGCCAAAAAGGGACAGTAAAGAACACTGAAGCTTTCTTT	CASQKGTVKNTEAFF
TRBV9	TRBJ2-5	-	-	TGTGCCAGCAGCGTAAGGGCGGGGACCCAGTACTTC	CASSVRAGTQYF
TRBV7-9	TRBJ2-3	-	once	TGTGCCAGCATGAGACGCGGTAGAACAGATACGCAGTATTTT	CASMRRGRTDTQYF
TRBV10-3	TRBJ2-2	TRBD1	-	TGTGCCATCAGGGGGACAGGGACGAACACCGGGGAGCTGTTTTTT	CAIRGTGTNTGELFF
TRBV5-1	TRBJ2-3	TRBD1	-	TGCGCCAGCAGCTCCGGACAGGTGGTTACGCAGTATTTT	CASSSGQVVTQYF
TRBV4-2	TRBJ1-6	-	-	TGTGCCAGCAGCCAAGAACCCCTCTCGGCCAATTCACCCCTCCACTTT	CASSQEPLSANSPLHF
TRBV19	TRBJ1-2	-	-	TGTGCCAGTAGTCCTCGAGCAGGCGTGGGCTACACCTTC	CASSPRAGVGYTF
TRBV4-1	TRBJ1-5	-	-	TGCGCCAGCAGCCAAGAAGGGGTAAGCCAGCCCCAGCATTTT	CASSQEGVSQPQHF
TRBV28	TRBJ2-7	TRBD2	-	TGTGCCAGCAGTGTCCCTAGCGGGCCCTACGAGCAGTACTTC	CASSVPSGPYEQYF
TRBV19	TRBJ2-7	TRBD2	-	TGTGCCAGTAGTGATGCTAGCGGGAGTGCGTACGAGCAGTACTTC	CASSDASGSAYEQYF